This TCR beta chain was profiled in a study of blood T cell repertoires in COVID-19. Those enrolled in Seattle joined during active infection and were followed longitudinally afterward. The protocol was immunoSEQ multiplex PCR, while the TCRdb copy is restricted to in-frame clones and leaves out a portion. This table has roughly 140,000 clones, 70% to 90% appearing once. The sequencing sample was made of peripheral blood. The TCR comes from a woman aged 55-70 years with COVID-19, enrolled during active disease.

The CDR3 DNA reads TGTGCCAGCAGTTGGGGGGGTCAAGAGACCCAGTACTTC. Its translation is CASSWGGQETQYF. The chain combines TRBV6-5 with TRBJ2-5, with 7 bases aligning to TRBD2. The CDR3 spans 13 residues. V shed 4 bases, J shed 2 bases, and the junction held 1 base outside the gene matches. CDR1 MNHEY and CDR2 SVGAGI come from the germline V gene.